This is a list of T cell receptor beta chains from one sample in a study of T-cell memory formation after mild COVID-19. Each CDR3 protein is one row after TCRdb ran MiXCR on the 5' RACE reads. The repertoire has around 510,000 distinct CDR3 sequences, roughly 22% of them found once; the top ten carry under 8.5%. Specimen: PBMCs or a T cell subset sorted from them (not recorded which). All receptors come from an adult woman who had mild COVID-19 (a few samples of this study predate the infection). Cell type and time point are not known. The CDR3 runs from the conserved cysteine through the conserved F or W. The D gene is left open where the match is weak. Not all rows give a size; the values are once, few, many and, for expanded clones, a class.

v_call	j_call	d_call	clone_size	cdr3_aa	cdr3_nt
TRBV6-5	TRBJ2-1	NA	NA	CASRPLATSYNEQFF	TGTGCCAGCAGACCACTCGCTACCTCCTACAATGAGCAGTTCTTC
TRBV5-5	TRBJ1-2	NA	NA	CASSLAAESYGYTF	TGTGCCAGCAGCTTGGCGGCTGAGTCCTATGGCTACACCTTC
TRBV7-6	TRBJ1-1	NA	few	CASSSGPGDTEAFF	TGTGCCAGCAGCTCGGGACCGGGAGACACTGAAGCTTTCTTT
TRBV5-1	TRBJ2-6	NA	few	CASSSGQLSGANVLTF	TGCGCCAGCAGCTCGGGGCAGCTCTCTGGGGCCAACGTCCTGACTTTC
TRBV20-1	TRBJ1-2	NA	NA	CSARDHLFVGYTF	TGCAGTGCTAGAGATCATCTTTTCGTGGGCTACACCTTC
TRBV4-3	TRBJ1-1	NA	NA	CASSQGADRMNTEAFF	TGCGCCAGCAGCCAAGGTGCCGACAGGATGAACACTGAAGCTTTCTTT
TRBV2	TRBJ2-5	NA	NA	CASIGPQETQYF	TGTGCCAGCATAGGACCACAAGAGACCCAGTACTTC
TRBV30	TRBJ2-7	TRBD2	few	CAWSIFSGSSQYF	TGTGCCTGGAGTATCTTCAGCGGGAGCTCGCAGTACTTC
TRBV2	TRBJ2-2	NA	few	CASSAPGGSNTGELFF	TGTGCCAGCAGCGCCCCAGGCGGCTCGAACACCGGGGAGCTGTTTTTT
TRBV7-9	TRBJ1-3	NA	few	CASSLALGHTGRISGNTIYF	TGTGCCAGCAGCTTAGCCCTCGGGCACACAGGGAGAATCTCTGGAAACACCATATATTTT
TRBV25-1	TRBJ2-2	TRBD2	few	CASSDFPLGSGRQTLANTGELFF	TGTGCCAGCAGTGATTTCCCGCTCGGTAGCGGGAGGCAGACGCTAGCGAACACCGGGGAGCTGTTTTTT
TRBV7-9	TRBJ2-3	NA	NA	CAGGAAPGDTQYF	TGTGCCGGAGGGGCAGCCCCGGGAGATACGCAGTATTTT
TRBV5-1	TRBJ2-7	NA	NA	CASSLHYEQYF	TGCGCCAGCAGCTTGCACTACGAGCAGTACTTC
TRBV5-1	TRBJ1-1	NA	many	CASSLQGRSMNTEAFF	TGCGCCAGCAGCCTCCAGGGTAGGAGCATGAACACTGAAGCTTTCTTT
TRBV6-2/TRBV6-3	TRBJ2-5	NA	few	CASSYEAETQYF	TGTGCCAGCAGTTACGAAGCCGAGACCCAGTACTTC
TRBV12-5	TRBJ1-1	TRBD1	few	CATGTGSGTEAFF	TGTGCTACCGGGACAGGGTCGGGTACTGAAGCTTTCTTT
TRBV12-3/TRBV12-4	TRBJ1-1	NA	few	CASSARRTEAFF	TGTGCCAGCAGCGCACGTAGGACTGAAGCTTTCTTT
TRBV27	TRBJ1-6	NA	NA	CASSQPTSPLHF	TGTGCCAGCAGTCAGCCGACGTCACCCCTCCACTTT
TRBV12-3/TRBV12-4	TRBJ1-2	NA	NA	CARSDHWKGADGYTF	TGTGCCAGAAGCGACCACTGGAAAGGGGCCGACGGCTACACCTTC
TRBV4-3	TRBJ2-4	NA	NA	CASSRLNGSSKNIQYF	TGCGCCAGCAGCCGACTAAATGGAAGTTCCAAAAACATTCAGTACTTC
TRBV6-2/TRBV6-3	TRBJ1-2	TRBD1	once	CASRSQGAGYGYTF	TGTGCCAGCAGGAGCCAGGGGGCTGGCTATGGCTACACCTTC
TRBV10-3	TRBJ2-1	TRBD2	NA	CASSLAGLHNEQFF	TGTGCGTCCAGTCTAGCGGGCCTACACAATGAGCAGTTCTTC
TRBV20-1	TRBJ2-5	NA	few	CSARRRAETQYF	TGCAGTGCTAGAAGGAGGGCGGAGACCCAGTACTTC
TRBV3-1	TRBJ2-5	TRBD2	many	CASSGRDYQYQETQYF	TGTGCCAGCAGCGGACGGGACTACCAGTACCAAGAGACCCAGTACTTC
TRBV15	TRBJ2-3	TRBD2	NA	CATSTGTSGARGDTQYF	TGTGCCACCAGCACCGGGACTAGCGGGGCTCGGGGAGATACGCAGTATTTT
TRBV20-1	TRBJ2-1	TRBD2	few	CSARVSGRKDEQFF	TGCAGTGCTAGGGTTAGCGGGAGAAAAGATGAGCAGTTCTTC
TRBV6-1	TRBJ2-3	NA	NA	CASTGSGGSTDTQYF	TGTGCCAGCACGGGTAGCGGCGGCAGCACAGATACGCAGTATTTT
TRBV20-1	TRBJ2-1	NA	NA	CSARRGGARSEQFF	TGCAGTGCTAGAAGGGGGGGGGCTAGGAGTGAGCAGTTCTTC
TRBV20-1	TRBJ2-5	TRBD2	NA	CSARPVAGDQETQYF	TGCAGTGCTAGACCGGTAGCGGGAGACCAAGAGACCCAGTACTTC
TRBV4-1	TRBJ2-3	NA	NA	CASSQDPTAGRGSTDTQYF	TGCGCCAGCAGCCAAGATCCCACGGCCGGGAGAGGTAGCACAGATACGCAGTATTTT